These 32 T cell receptor beta chains were sequenced from one sample in a study of blood T cell repertoires in COVID-19. Clones were sequenced by immunoSEQ multiplex PCR, and TCRdb holds only the in-frame ones, with some missing. The sample carries about 220,000 clones, around 84% recorded once. Sequenced material: peripheral blood. These receptors were taken from a man aged 25-40 years with active or convalescent COVID-19.

Only one count was recorded for this clone. V gene TRBV2 combines with J gene TRBJ1-2, with D perhaps TRBD1 (6 bases). Looked up from germline, CDR1 is SNHLY and CDR2 is FYNNEI. The CDR3 runs 15 residues. Trimming took 6 bases from V and 8 from J, leaving 22 bases between them. This CDR3 is CASSAETGNTIGYTF. The CDR3, as DNA: TGTGCCAGCAGCGCAGAGACAGGCAATACTATAGGCTACACCTTC.

The table lists this clone with a count of one. CDR3 residues: CASSFRPGGEQFF. The CDR3 nucleotides are TGTGCCAGCAGCTTCCGCCCCGGAGGTGAGCAGTTCTTC. The chain couples TRBV7-2 to TRBJ2-1; D may be TRBD2 (5 bases). Germline CDR1 and CDR2: SGHTA and FQGNSA. The V end was cut by 3 bases, the J end by 9 bases, with 12 bases between. CDR3 length: 13 amino acids.

The rearrangement links TRBV3-1 (or the pseudogene TRBV3-2) to TRBJ1-2, with 8 bases fitting TRBD1. Germline loops: CDR1 LGHDT, CDR2 YNNKEL (reference sequence). Trimming removed 4 bases from V and 6 bases from J; junction bases left unmatched: 7. The CDR3 is 14 residues long. As DNA, the CDR3 is TGTGCCAGCAGCCGGACAGGGTACGAGGATGGCTACACCTTC. It is translated as CASSRTGYEDGYTF.

The chain links TRBV28 to TRBJ1-6; a weak D match, TRBD1 (5 bases). The CDR3 contains 17 residues. CDR1 MDHEN and CDR2 SYDVKM come from the germline V gene. V lost 5 bases and J 3 bases, leaving 17 bases between the germline ends. This chain's CDR3 is CASSPLIDSFYNSPLHF. DNA for the CDR3: TGTGCCAGCAGTCCACTTATCGACAGCTTCTATAATTCACCCCTCCACTTT.

The chain recombines TRBV4-1 with TRBJ1-2; D is perhaps TRBD1 (6 bases). Trimming took 5 bases from V and 4 from J, leaving 11 bases between them. Germline CDR1 and CDR2: MGHRA and YSYEKL. This CDR3 is 13 amino acids long. The CDR3 DNA is TGCGCCAGCAGCGCACAGGGTGGCTATGGCTACACCTTC. It specifies CASSAQGGYGYTF.

The CDR3 spells CASSQGARLAGGTGELFF. In DNA, the CDR3 is TGTGCCAGCAGCCAAGGGGCCCGACTAGCGGGTGGGACCGGGGAGCTGTTTTTT. This chain joins TRBV4-2 and TRBJ2-2, with 10 bases fitting TRBD2. This CDR3 is built from 18 residues. CDR1 is LGHNA, CDR2 YNFKEQ, per germline. Trimming cost V 1 base and J 5 bases; bases outside gene matches: 10.

The V and J genes are TRBV12-3 or TRBV12-4 and TRBJ2-4, with a possible D match to TRBD2 (6 bases). V shed 6 bases and J shed 6 bases, with 12 bases lying between them. The CDR3 length is 13 residues. The CDR3 loop reads CASSNLGGNIQYF. The CDR3 DNA reads TGTGCCAGCAGCAATCTGGGGGGAAACATTCAGTACTTC.

This clone was recorded only once. V gene TRBV3-1 (or the pseudogene TRBV3-2) combines with J gene TRBJ2-1, with 10 bases fitting TRBD1. This CDR3 is 17 amino acids long. Germline V lookup: CDR1 LGHDT, CDR2 YNNKEL (reference sequence). Trimming at V came to 0 bases and at J to 5 bases, leaving 7 bases not matched to a gene. For the CDR3, the DNA is TGTGCCAGCAGCCAAGATCGGCGGGACAGGGGAGACAATGAGCAGTTCTTC. Amino acids: CASSQDRRDRGDNEQFF.

The chain has TRBV5-4 and TRBJ2-2, with 9 bases lining up with TRBD2. Trimming took 0 bases from V and 4 from J; bases not matched to a gene: 7. Germline-derived CDR1 and CDR2 are SGHNT and YYREEE (reference sequence). This CDR3 spans 17 amino acids. CDR3 DNA sequence: TGTGCCAGCAGCTTGGGGGCGGGGGGGCCTCCCACCGGGGAGCTGTTTTTT. Protein: CASSLGAGGPPTGELFF.

The chain uses TRBV13 and TRBJ2-5; TRBD2 matches 11 bases. Germline lookup yields CDR1 PRHDT and CDR2 FYEKMQ (reference sequence). V lost 5 bases to trimming and J lost 1 base; unmatched junction nucleotides: 9. The CDR3 is 17 amino acids. Here the CDR3 reads CASSPRLAGRSQETQYF. CDR3 nucleotide sequence: TGTGCCAGCAGCCCGAGACTAGCGGGAAGGTCCCAAGAGACCCAGTACTTC.

The V and J genes are TRBV6-5 and TRBJ1-4; 10 bases are shared with TRBD1. The germline V gene has CDR1 MNHEY and CDR2 SVGAGI. This CDR3 spans 15 amino acids. Unmatched junction bases numbered 9, after V lost 6 bases and J lost 8 bases. The CDR3 is CASRRTGTGEEKLFF. The DNA for the CDR3 is TGTGCCAGCAGACGAACCGGGACAGGGGAAGAAAAACTGTTTTTT.

This clone was observed a handful of times. This chain joins TRBV7-9 and TRBJ1-6; D not resolved. The CDR3 has 14 residues. Deletions cut 0 bases from V and 9 bases from J, with 9 bases between. Per germline, CDR1 SEHNR and CDR2 FQNEAQ (reference sequence). The CDR3 spells CASSLAREGSPLHF. Here the CDR3 DNA reads TGTGCCAGCAGCTTAGCCCGGGAGGGTTCACCCCTCCACTTT.

V and J are TRBV24-1 and TRBJ2-3; no definite D call. Germline CDR1 KGHDR, CDR2 SFDVKD. CDR3 length: 14 residues. V lost 6 bases and J 3 bases, leaving 12 bases between the germline ends. The CDR3 loop reads CATSPAGGTDTQYF. CDR3 nucleotides: TGTGCCACCAGTCCGGCCGGCGGAACAGATACGCAGTATTTT.

The V gene is TRBV7-9, the J gene TRBJ2-5, with 11 bases fitting TRBD1. The CDR3 is 14 amino acids. CDR1 is SEHNR and CDR2 is FQNEAQ in the germline V gene (reference sequence). V dropped 3 bases and J dropped 4; count of bases not matched to a gene: 1. CDR3 residues: CASSFGQGAETQYF. DNA for the CDR3: TGTGCCAGCAGCTTCGGACAGGGGGCAGAGACCCAGTACTTC.

The sample holds one count of this clone. The rearrangement joins TRBV5-3 to TRBJ2-5, with 9 bases lining up with TRBD1. TRBV5-3 falls under the ORF class, with uncertain function. This CDR3 comprises 13 residues. V lost 8 bases and J lost 7; bases outside the gene matches: 9. Written as DNA, the CDR3 is TGTGCCAGCCCTTCGGACAGGGGCAGGACCCAGTACTTC. Translated: CASPSDRGRTQYF.

The chain carries TRBV5-1 and TRBJ1-2; possible D gene TRBD1, 6 bases. This CDR3 has 14 amino acids. Germline CDR1 is SGHRS and CDR2 is YFSETQ. V was pared by 4 bases and J by 1 base, with 11 bases between. This CDR3 reads CASSTDRLNYGYTF. The CDR3 region has the DNA TGCGCCAGCAGCACGGACAGACTTAACTATGGCTACACCTTC.

The rearrangement links TRBV3-1 (or the pseudogene TRBV3-2) to TRBJ1-3; D is perhaps TRBD1 (5 bases). The V and J ends lost 0 bases and 3 bases respectively, with 12 bases between them. The CDR3 sequence is 16 residues long. Germline V gene data show CDR1 as LGHDT and CDR2 as YNNKEL (reference sequence). CDR3 sequence reads: CASSQDPRGSGNTIYF. The CDR3 nucleotides read TGTGCCAGCAGCCAAGATCCGCGGGGCAGTGGAAACACCATATATTTT.

This clone was seen a handful of times. V is TRBV6-5 and J is TRBJ2-7, with no clear D. Trimming left V 0 bases short and J 2 bases short, with 5 bases between. Germline lookup yields CDR1 MNHEY and CDR2 SVGAGI. The CDR3 totals 13 residues. The CDR3 spells CASSYSTTYEQYF. The DNA for the CDR3 is TGTGCCAGCAGTTACTCCACAACCTACGAGCAGTACTTC.

The chain carries TRBV6-1 and TRBJ1-2, with D hard to call. Germline V gene sequence: CDR1 MNHNS, CDR2 SASEGT. Trimming took off 1 base at V and 3 bases at J, with 6 bases between the two ends. The length of the CDR3 is 13 residues. The CDR3 DNA reads TGTGCCAGCAGTGAAGGGGCAGACTATGGCTACACCTTC. Translation gives CASSEGADYGYTF.

The chain recombines TRBV5-4 with TRBJ1-2, with D possibly matching TRBD1 (6 bases). Looked up from germline, CDR1 is SGHNT and CDR2 is YYREEE (reference sequence). V was trimmed by 4 bases and J by 8 bases, leaving 12 bases between them. The CDR3 has 12 residues. The CDR3 loop is CASSPGQLGYTF. As DNA, the CDR3 is TGTGCCAGCAGCCCCGGACAGTTGGGCTACACCTTC.

The genes are TRBV10-3 and TRBJ2-7; 10 bases fit TRBD1. In germline, CDR1 is ENHRY, CDR2 SYGVKD. The CDR3 runs 15 residues. The J segment lost 6 bases and the V segment lost 3 bases, leaving 8 bases of the junction unmatched. The DNA of the CDR3 is TGTGCCATCAGTGACCCGGGACAGGGGTCGGGCGAGCAGTACTTC. Translated, it gives CAISDPGQGSGEQYF.

This chain joins TRBV7-8 and TRBJ2-7, with 10 bases aligning to TRBD1. Germline V lookup: CDR1 SGHVS, CDR2 FQNEAQ. The junction had 7 bases not matched to a gene; V was cut back by 2 bases and J by 0 bases. The CDR3 contains 17 residues. The chain's CDR3 is CASSLSSGTGDSYEQYF. CDR3 coding DNA: TGTGCCAGCAGCTTATCCAGTGGGACAGGGGACTCCTACGAGCAGTACTTC.

The chain combines TRBV30 with TRBJ1-1; D is undetermined. This CDR3 has 14 residues. CDR1 is GTSNPN, CDR2 SVGIG, per germline (reference sequence). V dropped 2 bases and J dropped 0 bases, with 10 bases sitting between them. The CDR3 loop reads CAWSIAPVNTEAFF. CDR3 DNA sequence: TGTGCCTGGAGTATTGCACCAGTGAACACTGAAGCTTTCTTT.

The chain is built from TRBV6-5 and TRBJ1-1, with D possibly TRBD1 on 6 matching bases. V shed 6 bases and J shed 3 bases, with 11 bases lying between them. The length of the CDR3 is 13 residues. Germline V gene lookup returns CDR1 MNHEY and CDR2 SVGAGI. CDR3 sequence reads: CASSFAGDTEAFF. In DNA, the CDR3 is TGTGCCAGCAGCTTCGCAGGGGACACTGAAGCTTTCTTT.

V usage is TRBV5-6 and J usage is TRBJ1-1; TRBD1 matches at 8 bases. V shed 0 bases, J shed 1 base, and the junction held 5 bases outside the gene matches. CDR3 length equals 16 residues. CDR1 and CDR2 from the germline V gene are SGHDT and YYEEEE. CDR3 DNA sequence: TGTGCCAGCAGCTTGGGGCAGGGGGCTCGGAACACTGAAGCTTTCTTT. Translation: CASSLGQGARNTEAFF.

V is TRBV10-3 and J is TRBJ1-2; D is possibly TRBD1 (6 bases). The CDR3 sequence is 13 residues long. CDR1 is ENHRY, CDR2 SYGVKD, per germline. V dropped 3 bases and J dropped 6 bases, with 11 bases sitting between them. CDR3 in amino acids: CAISERGSDGYTF. The CDR3, as DNA: TGTGCCATCAGTGAAAGGGGGAGTGATGGCTACACCTTC.

The chain is built from TRBV10-2 and TRBJ2-2; maybe TRBD2 (5 bases). Trimming left V 0 bases short and J 4 bases short, with 12 bases between. Germline CDR1 is WSHSY and CDR2 is SAAADI. The CDR3 consists of 16 residues. For the CDR3, the DNA is TGCGCCAGCAGTGAGTCGGGAGTGGTTTTCACCGGGGAGCTGTTTTTT. Its translation: CASSESGVVFTGELFF.

The chain recombines TRBV19 with TRBJ1-1; D possibly corresponds to TRBD1 (5 bases). V lost 4 bases, J lost 0 bases, and 12 bases lay in between. The CDR3 has 15 amino acids. CDR1 and CDR2 (germline): LNHDA, SQIVND (reference sequence). CDR3 bases: TGTGCCAGTAGTACCCGACAGAAGGTGAACACTGAAGCTTTCTTT. It yields the protein CASSTRQKVNTEAFF.

The chain joins TRBV28 to TRBJ1-2; weak D call: TRBD1 (6 bases). Trimming removed 6 bases at V and 8 bases at J, with 22 bases between. Per germline, CDR1 MDHEN and CDR2 SYDVKM. The CDR3 sequence is 15 residues long. The CDR3 DNA sequence: TGTGCCAGCAGCCCTTCCCCCCCAGGGGTCTGGGGCTACACCTTC. The encoded protein is CASSPSPPGVWGYTF.

The V gene is TRBV4-3, the J gene TRBJ2-7; TRBD1 might be the D (5 bases). The V end was cut by 1 base, the J end by 0 bases, with 10 bases between. The length of the CDR3 is 15 residues. Germline CDR1 and CDR2: LGHNA and YSLEER. CDR3 sequence reads: CASSQALGLSYEQYF. The CDR3 DNA reads TGCGCCAGCAGCCAAGCCCTGGGGCTCTCCTACGAGCAGTACTTC.

V and J are TRBV4-2 and TRBJ2-2, with 8 nucleotides matching TRBD2. Looked up from germline, CDR1 is LGHNA and CDR2 is YNFKEQ. The CDR3 loop spans 17 amino acids. The trim removed 5 bases at V and 4 bases at J, leaving 12 bases unmatched. CDR3 coding DNA: TGTGCCAGCAGCAGAGAACCGGGACTAGGGGCCACCGGGGAGCTGTTTTTT. This encodes CASSREPGLGATGELFF.

A single count supports this clone. J is TRBJ2-7 and V is TRBV4-1; 10 bases match TRBD2. The CDR3 runs to 17 residues. CDR1 MGHRA and CDR2 YSYEKL come from the germline V gene. The V gene end was trimmed by 4 bases and the J gene end by 3 bases; junction bases not matched to a gene: 12. This CDR3 is CASSPELSGRPYYEQYF. CDR3 bases: TGCGCCAGCAGCCCGGAACTTAGCGGGAGGCCTTACTACGAGCAGTACTTC.